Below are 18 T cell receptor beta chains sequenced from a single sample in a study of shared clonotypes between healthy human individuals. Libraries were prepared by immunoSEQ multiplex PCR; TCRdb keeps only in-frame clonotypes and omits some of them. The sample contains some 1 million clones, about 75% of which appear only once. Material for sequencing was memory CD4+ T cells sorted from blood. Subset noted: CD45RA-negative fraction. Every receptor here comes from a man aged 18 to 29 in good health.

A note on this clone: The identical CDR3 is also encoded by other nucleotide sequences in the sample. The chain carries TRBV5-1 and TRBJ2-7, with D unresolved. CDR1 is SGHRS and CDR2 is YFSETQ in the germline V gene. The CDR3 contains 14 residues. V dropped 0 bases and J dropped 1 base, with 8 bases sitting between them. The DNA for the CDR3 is TGCGCCAGCAGCTTGGTAGGCAGTTCCTACGAGCAGTACTTC. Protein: CASSLVGSSYEQYF. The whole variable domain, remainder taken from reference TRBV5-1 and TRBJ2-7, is KAGVTQTPRYLIKTRGQQVTLSCSPISGHRSVSWYQQTPGQGLQFLFEYFSETQRNKGNFPGRFSGRQFSNSRSEMNVSTLELGDSALYLCASSLVGSSYEQYFGPGTRLTVT.

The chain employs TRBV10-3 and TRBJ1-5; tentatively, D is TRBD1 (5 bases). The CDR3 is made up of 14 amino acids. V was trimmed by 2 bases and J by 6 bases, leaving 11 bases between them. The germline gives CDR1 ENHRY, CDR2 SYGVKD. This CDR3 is CAISEGTGTQPQHF. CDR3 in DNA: TGTGCCATCAGTGAGGGGACGGGGACTCAGCCCCAGCATTTT.

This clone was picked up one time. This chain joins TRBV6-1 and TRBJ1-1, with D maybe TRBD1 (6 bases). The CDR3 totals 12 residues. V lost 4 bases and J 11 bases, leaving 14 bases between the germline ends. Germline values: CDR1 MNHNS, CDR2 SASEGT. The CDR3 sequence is CASSVPGARAFF. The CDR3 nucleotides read TGTGCCAGCAGTGTCCCGGGGGCCCGGGCTTTCTTT.

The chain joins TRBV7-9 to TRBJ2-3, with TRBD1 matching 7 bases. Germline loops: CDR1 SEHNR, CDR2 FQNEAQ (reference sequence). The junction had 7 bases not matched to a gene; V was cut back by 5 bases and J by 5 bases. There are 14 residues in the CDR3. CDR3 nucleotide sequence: TGTGCCAGCAGCCCAAGACAGGGTAGAGATACGCAGTATTTT. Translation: CASSPRQGRDTQYF.

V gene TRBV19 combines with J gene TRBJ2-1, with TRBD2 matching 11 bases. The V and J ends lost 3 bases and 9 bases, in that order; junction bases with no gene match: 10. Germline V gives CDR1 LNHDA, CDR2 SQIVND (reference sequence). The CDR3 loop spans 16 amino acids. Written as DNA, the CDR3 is TGTGCCAGTAGTATTTTCGTAGCGGGAGGGGGCGGTGAGCAGTTCTTC. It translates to CASSIFVAGGGGEQFF.

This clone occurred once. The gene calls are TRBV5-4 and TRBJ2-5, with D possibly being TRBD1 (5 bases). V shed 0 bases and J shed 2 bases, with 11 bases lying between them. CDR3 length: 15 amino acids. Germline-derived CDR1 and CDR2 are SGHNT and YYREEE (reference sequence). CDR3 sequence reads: CASSLVDKSQETQYF. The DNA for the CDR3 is TGTGCCAGCAGCTTGGTGGACAAGTCACAAGAGACCCAGTACTTC.

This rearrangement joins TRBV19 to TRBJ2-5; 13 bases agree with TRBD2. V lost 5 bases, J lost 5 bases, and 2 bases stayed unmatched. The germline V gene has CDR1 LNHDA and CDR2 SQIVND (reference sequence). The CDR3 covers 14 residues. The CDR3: CASSWTSGSETQYF. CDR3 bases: TGTGCCAGTAGTTGGACTAGCGGGAGTGAGACCCAGTACTTC.

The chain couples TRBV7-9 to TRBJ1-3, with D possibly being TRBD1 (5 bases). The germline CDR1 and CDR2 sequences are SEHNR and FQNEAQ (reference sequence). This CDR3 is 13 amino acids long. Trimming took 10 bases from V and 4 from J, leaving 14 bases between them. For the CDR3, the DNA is TGTGCCACCACGGCCAGACAGGGAAACACCATATATTTT. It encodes CATTARQGNTIYF.

The CDR3 loop is CASTGGQSTDTQYF. The DNA for the CDR3 is TGCGCCAGCACAGGGGGACAGAGCACAGATACGCAGTATTTT. The rearrangement links TRBV5-1 to TRBJ2-3; 7 bases match TRBD1. V dropped 6 bases and J dropped 0; count of bases not matched to a gene: 4. Germline-derived CDR1 and CDR2 are SGHRS and YFSETQ. CDR3 length: 14 residues.

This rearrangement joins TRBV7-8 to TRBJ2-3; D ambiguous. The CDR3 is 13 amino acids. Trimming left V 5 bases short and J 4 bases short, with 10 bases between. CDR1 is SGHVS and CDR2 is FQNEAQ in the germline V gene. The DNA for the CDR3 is TGTGCCAGCAGCCACCCCGGCGCAGATACGCAGTATTTT. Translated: CASSHPGADTQYF. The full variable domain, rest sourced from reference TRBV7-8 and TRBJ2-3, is GAGVSQSPRYKVAKRGQDVALRCDPISGHVSLFWYQQALGQGPEFLTYFQNEAQLDKSGLPSDRFFAERPEGSVSTLKIQRTQQEDSAVYLCASSHPGADTQYFGPGTRLTVL.

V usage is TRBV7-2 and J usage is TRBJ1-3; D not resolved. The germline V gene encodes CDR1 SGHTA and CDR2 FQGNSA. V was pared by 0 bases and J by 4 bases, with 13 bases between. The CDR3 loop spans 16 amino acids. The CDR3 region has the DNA TGTGCCAGCAGCTTAGCCTTCTCCAGTACAGGAAACACCATATATTTT. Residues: CASSLAFSSTGNTIYF.

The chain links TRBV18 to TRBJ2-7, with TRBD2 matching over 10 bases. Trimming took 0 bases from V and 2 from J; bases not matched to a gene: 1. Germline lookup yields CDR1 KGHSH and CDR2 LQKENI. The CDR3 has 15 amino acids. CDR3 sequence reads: CASSPPAGGTYEQYF. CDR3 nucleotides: TGTGCCAGCTCACCACCAGCGGGAGGGACCTACGAGCAGTACTTC.

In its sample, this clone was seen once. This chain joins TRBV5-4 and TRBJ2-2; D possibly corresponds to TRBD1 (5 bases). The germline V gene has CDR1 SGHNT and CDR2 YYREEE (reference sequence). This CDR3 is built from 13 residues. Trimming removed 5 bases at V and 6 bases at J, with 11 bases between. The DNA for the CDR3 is TGTGCCAGCAGACCCCAGGGCTCCGGGGAGCTGTTTTTT. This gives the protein CASRPQGSGELFF.

In DNA, the CDR3 is TGTGCCAGCAGTTTACGTGGCAGGGCGAACGGTTACGAGCAGTACTTC. This sequence encodes CASSLRGRANGYEQYF. The chain recombines TRBV27 with TRBJ2-7; maybe TRBD1 (5 bases). The CDR3 runs 16 residues. Germline CDR1 reads MNHEY; CDR2 reads SMNVEV (reference sequence). Deletions cut 2 bases from V and 4 bases from J, with 18 bases between.

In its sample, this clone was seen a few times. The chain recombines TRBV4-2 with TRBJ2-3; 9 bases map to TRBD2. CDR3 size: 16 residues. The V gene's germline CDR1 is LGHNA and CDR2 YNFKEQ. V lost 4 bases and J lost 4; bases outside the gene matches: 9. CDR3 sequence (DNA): TGTGCCAGCAGCCCCTGGCGGGGGGGCGTAGCAGATACGCAGTATTTT. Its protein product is CASSPWRGGVADTQYF.

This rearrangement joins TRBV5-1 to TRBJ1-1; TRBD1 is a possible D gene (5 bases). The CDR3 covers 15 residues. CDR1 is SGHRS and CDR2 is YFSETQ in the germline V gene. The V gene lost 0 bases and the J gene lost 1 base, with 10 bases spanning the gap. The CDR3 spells CASSLVSGWNTEAFF. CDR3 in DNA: TGCGCCAGCAGCTTGGTGTCAGGGTGGAACACTGAAGCTTTCTTT.

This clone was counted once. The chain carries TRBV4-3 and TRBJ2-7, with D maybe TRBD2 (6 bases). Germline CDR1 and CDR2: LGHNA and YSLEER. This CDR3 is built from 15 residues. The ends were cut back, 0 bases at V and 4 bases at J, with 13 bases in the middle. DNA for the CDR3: TGCGCCAGCAGCCAAGACCCCCTAGCGATTTACGAGCAGTACTTC. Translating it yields CASSQDPLAIYEQYF.

The CDR3 spells CASSSRQDHYEQYF. The CDR3 DNA follows: TGTGCCAGCAGCTCTCGACAGGACCATTACGAGCAGTACTTC. This sequence joins TRBV7-8 and TRBJ2-7, with D possibly being TRBD1 (6 bases). Per the germline V gene, CDR1 is SGHVS and CDR2 is FQNEAQ. Trimming pared 4 bases from V and 4 bases from J, leaving 14 bases between. The CDR3 spans 14 residues. Together with reference TRBV7-8 and TRBJ2-7, the CDR3 gives the full variable domain: GAGVSQSPRYKVAKRGQDVALRCDPISGHVSLFWYQQALGQGPEFLTYFQNEAQLDKSGLPSDRFFAERPEGSVSTLKIQRTQQEDSAVYLCASSSRQDHYEQYFGPGTRLTVT.